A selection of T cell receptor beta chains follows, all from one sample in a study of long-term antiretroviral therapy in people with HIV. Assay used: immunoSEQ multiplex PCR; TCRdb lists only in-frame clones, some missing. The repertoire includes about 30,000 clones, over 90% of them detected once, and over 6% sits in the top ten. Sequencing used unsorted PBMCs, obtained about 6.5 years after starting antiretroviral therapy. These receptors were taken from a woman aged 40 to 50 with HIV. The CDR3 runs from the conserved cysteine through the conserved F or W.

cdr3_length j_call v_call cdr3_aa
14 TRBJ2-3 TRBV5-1 CASSLGQGPDTQYF
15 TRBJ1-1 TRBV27 CASSFLSTGKAEAFF
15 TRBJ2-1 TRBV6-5 CASSTTGDAYNEQFF
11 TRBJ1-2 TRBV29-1 CSVVQGNGYTF
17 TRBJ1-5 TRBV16 CASSLREGGHSNQPQHF
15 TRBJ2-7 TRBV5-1 CASSLAALASYEQYF
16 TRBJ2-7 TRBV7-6 CASSLGSVLTGYEQYF
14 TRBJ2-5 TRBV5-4 CASRSMGAQETQYF
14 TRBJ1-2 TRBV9 CASSVGGSNYGYTF
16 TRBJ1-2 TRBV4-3 CASSQDRGRVAYGYTF
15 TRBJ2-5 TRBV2 CASSREGRVQETQYF
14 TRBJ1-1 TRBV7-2 CASSQGSGGTEAFF
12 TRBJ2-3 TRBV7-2 CASTPQTDTQYF
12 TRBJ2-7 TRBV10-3 CAMGTGGYEQYF
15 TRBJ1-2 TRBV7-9 CASSFTGTPNYGYTF
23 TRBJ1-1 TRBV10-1 CASSESHFLSVLPIRDPNTEAFF
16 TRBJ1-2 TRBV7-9 CASSSLRDKVAYGYTF
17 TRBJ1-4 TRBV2 CASSKYGRGQGNEKLFF
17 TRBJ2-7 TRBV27 CASSLWGGGRGAYEQYF
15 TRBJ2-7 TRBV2 CASSEDRGNSYEQYF
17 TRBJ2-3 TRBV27 CASSPLSLGIGTDTQYF
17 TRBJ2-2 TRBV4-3 CASSRYAGTASTGELFF
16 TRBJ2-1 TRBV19 CASSLRPGQGGDEQFF
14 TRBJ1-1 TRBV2 CASSNRDRGAEAFF
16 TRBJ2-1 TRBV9 CASSVGSGGKGLEQFF
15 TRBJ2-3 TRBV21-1 CASSKRAGSPDTQYF
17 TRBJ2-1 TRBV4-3 CASSQDLQGRVDNEQFF
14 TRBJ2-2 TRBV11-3 CASSLAGDTGELFF
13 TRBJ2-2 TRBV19 CASTPDRDGELFF
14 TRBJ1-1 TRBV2 CASTRTGLSTEAFF
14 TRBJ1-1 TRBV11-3 CASSLAPRGTEAFF
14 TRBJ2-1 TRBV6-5 CASSLRPGGGGSVF
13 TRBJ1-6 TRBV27 CASTRTLNSPLHF
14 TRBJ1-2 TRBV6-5 CASRPGQGADGYTF
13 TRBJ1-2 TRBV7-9 CASNRQGNYGYTF
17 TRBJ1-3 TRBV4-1 CASSLHETAVSGNTIYF
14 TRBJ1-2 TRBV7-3 CASSLYSGNYGYTF
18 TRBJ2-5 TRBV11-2 CASSSPSRDRILQETQYF
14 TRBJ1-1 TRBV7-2 CASSLLGANTEAFF
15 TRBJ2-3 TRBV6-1 CASRRASAGADTQYF
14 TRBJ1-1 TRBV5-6 CASSLWQGATEAFF
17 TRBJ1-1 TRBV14 CASSAPGTVLMNTEAFF
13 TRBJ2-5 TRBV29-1 CSVRDREYETQYF
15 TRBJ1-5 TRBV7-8 CASSPPDRSNQPQHF
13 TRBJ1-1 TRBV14 CASSQLSGIEAFF